This T cell receptor beta chain was obtained from a study of CD4 T cells in relation to SARS-CoV-2 and coronaviruses. Overall study findings and caveats: In roughly 61% of donors, memory CD4+ clonotypes crossrecognized SARS-CoV-2 and at least one common cold coronavirus spike.

The method was immunoSEQ multiplex PCR; TCRdb's version includes in-frame clones alone and lacks a portion of them. The profile covers approximately 16,000 clones, with roughly four fifths appearing a single time and more than 25% taken by the ten largest. This clone was counted between two and nine times. The antigen remains unidentified. The unexposed donors gave CD4+ T cells in about 2010-2019, prior to COVID-19. The cells were cultured for around ten days before CD4+ T cells were isolated. The V gene end was trimmed by 5 bases and the J gene end by 8 bases; junction bases not matched to a gene: 18. Germline values: CDR1 SGHTA, CDR2 FQGTGA. The CDR3 contains 18 residues.

This TCR was sampled from a human donor in good health. The sample taken for sequencing was CD4+ T cells from PBMCs, cultured in vitro. V usage is TRBV7-3 and J usage is TRBJ2-1, with 10 bases identical to TRBD2. The CDR3 is CASSPRSPLAGPRDEQFF. The CDR3 DNA reads as TGTGCCAGCAGCCCCCGGTCCCCACTAGCGGGACCCCGGGATGAGCAGTTCTTC.